This is a list of T cell receptor beta chains from one sample in a study of shared clonotypes between healthy human individuals. Using immunoSEQ multiplex PCR, the repertoire was profiled, and TCRdb retains in-frame clones only, with some absent. Here the sample spans 2 million to 2.5 million clones, over 85% being singletons. Material: naive CD4+ T cells from PBMCs. The receptor set was obtained from a man younger than 35 in good health. Some clones in this sample may be carry-over from other donors' samples. Each CDR3 is given with its conserved first and last residue. Fields, in order: V gene, clone size, D gene, J gene, CDR3 DNA, CDR3 protein. The D gene is left open where the match is weak. Clone size is given for some rows only: seen once, a few or many times, or a class if the clone is expanded.

v_call: TRBV19; clone_size: -; d_call: -; j_call: TRBJ2-6; cdr3_nt: TGTGCCAGTATGTCCGGTTTTCTCTCTGGGGCCAACGTCCTGACTTTC; cdr3_aa: CASMSGFLSGANVLTF
v_call: TRBV28; clone_size: -; d_call: -; j_call: TRBJ1-5; cdr3_nt: TGTGCCAGCAGTTTAAGGGAGGTTTTTCAGCCCCAGCATTTT; cdr3_aa: CASSLREVFQPQHF
v_call: TRBV6-4; clone_size: -; d_call: TRBD1; j_call: TRBJ2-1; cdr3_nt: TGTGCCAGCAGTGAAGGGCCGGACAGGGGATATCGGTCCTACAATGAGCAGTTCTTC; cdr3_aa: CASSEGPDRGYRSYNEQFF
v_call: TRBV13; clone_size: few; d_call: -; j_call: TRBJ1-1; cdr3_nt: TGTGCCAGCAGCTTAGGGGACGGGAACACTGAAGCTTTCTTT; cdr3_aa: CASSLGDGNTEAFF
v_call: TRBV6-5; clone_size: few; d_call: TRBD1; j_call: TRBJ2-1; cdr3_nt: TGTGCCAGCAGCCAGGGGGTGGGGAATGAGCAGTTCTTC; cdr3_aa: CASSQGVGNEQFF
v_call: TRBV14; clone_size: -; d_call: TRBD1; j_call: TRBJ2-5; cdr3_nt: TGTGCCAGCAGCCAAACTCGGGACAGTCCGAGGGCCCAGTACTTC; cdr3_aa: CASSQTRDSPRAQYF
v_call: TRBV28; clone_size: -; d_call: -; j_call: TRBJ1-1; cdr3_nt: TGTGCCAGCAGCCTGGACGGTAACACTGAAGCTTTCTTT; cdr3_aa: CASSLDGNTEAFF
v_call: TRBV7-3; clone_size: -; d_call: -; j_call: TRBJ2-2; cdr3_nt: TGTGCCAGCAGCTTAAGGCCCCCAACTAGTTTCACCGGGGAGCTGTTTTTT; cdr3_aa: CASSLRPPTSFTGELFF
v_call: TRBV6-5; clone_size: -; d_call: -; j_call: TRBJ1-2; cdr3_nt: TGTGCCAGCAGCACGAGGGACCTGGGCTACACCTTC; cdr3_aa: CASSTRDLGYTF
v_call: TRBV7-9; clone_size: -; d_call: -; j_call: TRBJ2-7; cdr3_nt: TGTGCCAGCAGCAATGTATTGGACAGCTCCTACGAGCAGTACTTC; cdr3_aa: CASSNVLDSSYEQYF
v_call: TRBV6-5; clone_size: -; d_call: -; j_call: TRBJ2-7; cdr3_nt: TGTGCCAGCAGTCCCGGGACACCGAGCTCCTACGAGCAGTACTTC; cdr3_aa: CASSPGTPSSYEQYF
v_call: TRBV5-1; clone_size: -; d_call: TRBD1; j_call: TRBJ1-3; cdr3_nt: TGCGCCAGCAGCGTGGGGACAGGGGCCTCTGGAAACACCATATATTTT; cdr3_aa: CASSVGTGASGNTIYF
v_call: TRBV7-3; clone_size: -; d_call: -; j_call: TRBJ2-1; cdr3_nt: TGTGCCAGCAGCTTAGTCGGCGGGACCTCCTGGAATGAGCAGTTCTTC; cdr3_aa: CASSLVGGTSWNEQFF
v_call: TRBV28; clone_size: -; d_call: -; j_call: TRBJ2-4; cdr3_nt: TGTGCCAGCAGTTTATTGGCAGGCGATCTAGCCAAAAACATTCAGTACTTC; cdr3_aa: CASSLLAGDLAKNIQYF
v_call: TRBV19; clone_size: -; d_call: TRBD2; j_call: TRBJ2-2; cdr3_nt: TGTGCCAGTAGTATCCCTAGCGGCAACACCGGGGAGCTGTTTTTT; cdr3_aa: CASSIPSGNTGELFF
v_call: TRBV6-5; clone_size: -; d_call: -; j_call: TRBJ1-2; cdr3_nt: TGTGCCAGCAGCCAACCCGGGCACTATGGCTACACCTTC; cdr3_aa: CASSQPGHYGYTF
v_call: TRBV9; clone_size: -; d_call: -; j_call: TRBJ1-4; cdr3_nt: TGTGCCAGCGGAGTTGGAGGGGCGCGTGAAAAACTGTTTTTT; cdr3_aa: CASGVGGAREKLFF
v_call: TRBV18; clone_size: -; d_call: -; j_call: TRBJ1-4; cdr3_nt: TGTGCCAGCTCACCGACAGGATCTAATGAAAAACTGTTTTTT; cdr3_aa: CASSPTGSNEKLFF
v_call: TRBV5-1; clone_size: -; d_call: TRBD2; j_call: TRBJ2-3; cdr3_nt: TGCGCCAGCAGCCCACGGACTAGCGGGATTTATACGCAGTATTTT; cdr3_aa: CASSPRTSGIYTQYF
v_call: TRBV5-4; clone_size: -; d_call: TRBD2; j_call: TRBJ2-1; cdr3_nt: TGTGCCAGCAGCATACTAGCGGGAGGGGGTCAGAATGAGCAGTTCTTC; cdr3_aa: CASSILAGGGQNEQFF
v_call: TRBV7-3; clone_size: -; d_call: TRBD2; j_call: TRBJ2-7; cdr3_nt: TGTGCCAGCAGCCAGACTAGCGGGCCCTACGAGCAGTACTTC; cdr3_aa: CASSQTSGPYEQYF
v_call: TRBV4-2; clone_size: -; d_call: -; j_call: TRBJ1-5; cdr3_nt: TGTGCCAGCAGCCAAGATGGGGGGGGCCGGCAGCCCCAGCATTTT; cdr3_aa: CASSQDGGGRQPQHF
v_call: TRBV5-1; clone_size: once; d_call: TRBD2; j_call: TRBJ2-2; cdr3_nt: TGCGCCAGCAGCTTGAGGGCGGGAGCCCACTCGAACACCGGGGAGCTGTTTTTT; cdr3_aa: CASSLRAGAHSNTGELFF
v_call: TRBV7-9; clone_size: -; d_call: -; j_call: TRBJ1-3; cdr3_nt: TGTGCCAGCACCGGACCCTACTCTGGAAACACCATATATTTT; cdr3_aa: CASTGPYSGNTIYF
v_call: TRBV5-1; clone_size: -; d_call: TRBD1; j_call: TRBJ2-7; cdr3_nt: TGCGCCAGCAGCCCGGCCGGGACAGGCTCCTACGAGCAGTACTTC; cdr3_aa: CASSPAGTGSYEQYF
v_call: TRBV6-1; clone_size: -; d_call: TRBD1; j_call: TRBJ1-3; cdr3_nt: TGTGCCAGCAGTGACGCGGGGACAGCCGCTGGAAACACCATATATTTT; cdr3_aa: CASSDAGTAAGNTIYF
v_call: TRBV5-1; clone_size: -; d_call: -; j_call: TRBJ2-7; cdr3_nt: TGCGCCAGCAGCCCACGCCGCGCTGACTACGAGCAGTACTTC; cdr3_aa: CASSPRRADYEQYF
v_call: TRBV6-4; clone_size: -; d_call: TRBD1; j_call: TRBJ2-7; cdr3_nt: TGTGCCAGCAGTTTGAACAGGGGATACGAGCAGTACTTC; cdr3_aa: CASSLNRGYEQYF
v_call: TRBV10-3; clone_size: once; d_call: -; j_call: TRBJ2-5; cdr3_nt: TGTGCCATCAGTGATCCCGGAGAGACCCAGTACTTC; cdr3_aa: CAISDPGETQYF
v_call: TRBV5-4; clone_size: -; d_call: TRBD2; j_call: TRBJ2-3; cdr3_nt: TGTGCCAGCAGGTCCCCTAGCGGGAGTAAGGATACGCAGTATTTT; cdr3_aa: CASRSPSGSKDTQYF
v_call: TRBV5-1; clone_size: once; d_call: TRBD2; j_call: TRBJ2-7; cdr3_nt: TGCGCCAGCAGCTTGACCGGGGGGGGCGCAAGTTACGAGCAGTACTTC; cdr3_aa: CASSLTGGGASYEQYF
v_call: TRBV6-6; clone_size: -; d_call: -; j_call: TRBJ2-2; cdr3_nt: TGTGCCAGCAGTCTCGACAGGAACACCGGGGAGCTGTTTTTT; cdr3_aa: CASSLDRNTGELFF
v_call: TRBV4-2; clone_size: -; d_call: -; j_call: TRBJ1-2; cdr3_nt: TGTGCCAGCAGCCAAGGGGGCCCAGCTAACCATGGCTACACCTTC; cdr3_aa: CASSQGGPANHGYTF
v_call: TRBV7-2; clone_size: -; d_call: -; j_call: TRBJ2-7; cdr3_nt: TGTGCCAGCAGCCAAGAAAGGTCTCTTAGTGAGCAGTACTTC; cdr3_aa: CASSQERSLSEQYF
v_call: TRBV7-9; clone_size: -; d_call: TRBD2; j_call: TRBJ2-4; cdr3_nt: TGTGCCAGCAGCTTAGAGGGAGGGTCAATTCAGTACTTC; cdr3_aa: CASSLEGGSIQYF
v_call: TRBV28; clone_size: once; d_call: -; j_call: TRBJ2-7; cdr3_nt: TGTGCCAGCAGGCCCCAGAGAAACTCAAATTACTACGAGCAGTACTTC; cdr3_aa: CASRPQRNSNYYEQYF
v_call: TRBV15; clone_size: once; d_call: TRBD2; j_call: TRBJ2-5; cdr3_nt: TGTGCCACCAGCAGAGATTTCTGGACTAGCGGGGCGGAGACCCAGTACTTC; cdr3_aa: CATSRDFWTSGAETQYF
v_call: TRBV6-5; clone_size: -; d_call: -; j_call: TRBJ2-5; cdr3_nt: TGTGCCAGCAGGGAGAGGGGGACCGGGGAGACCCAGTACTTC; cdr3_aa: CASRERGTGETQYF
v_call: TRBV6-1; clone_size: -; d_call: -; j_call: TRBJ1-1; cdr3_nt: TGTGCCAGCAGCGATACGGACTGGGGGAACACTGAAGCTTTCTTT; cdr3_aa: CASSDTDWGNTEAFF
v_call: TRBV18; clone_size: -; d_call: -; j_call: TRBJ2-5; cdr3_nt: TGTGCCAGCTCACCGCCGGCCAGTCAAGAGACCCAGTACTTC; cdr3_aa: CASSPPASQETQYF
v_call: TRBV30; clone_size: once; d_call: TRBD1; j_call: TRBJ1-2; cdr3_nt: TGTGCCTGGATTGGACAGGGGGAACATAGCTATGGCTACACCTTC; cdr3_aa: CAWIGQGEHSYGYTF
v_call: TRBV28; clone_size: -; d_call: TRBD1; j_call: TRBJ1-3; cdr3_nt: TGTGCCAGCAGCAAACCGGGACAGGGGGCTGGAAACACCATATATTTT; cdr3_aa: CASSKPGQGAGNTIYF
v_call: TRBV27; clone_size: -; d_call: -; j_call: TRBJ1-5; cdr3_nt: TGTGCCAGCAGTAACATTATGAAGGGTAGCAATCAGCCCCAGCATTTT; cdr3_aa: CASSNIMKGSNQPQHF
v_call: TRBV4-1; clone_size: -; d_call: -; j_call: TRBJ2-2; cdr3_nt: TGCGCCAGCAGCCAAGATCTTCACAGGGATTCCGGGGAGCTGTTTTTT; cdr3_aa: CASSQDLHRDSGELFF
v_call: TRBV27; clone_size: -; d_call: TRBD2; j_call: TRBJ2-5; cdr3_nt: TGTGCCAGCAGTCTGCCGGGAGGGAAGACCCAGTACTTC; cdr3_aa: CASSLPGGKTQYF
v_call: TRBV28; clone_size: -; d_call: -; j_call: TRBJ2-5; cdr3_nt: TGTGCCAGCAACCAGGGGGGTCCTGAATTGTTAGAGACCCAGTACTTC; cdr3_aa: CASNQGGPELLETQYF
v_call: TRBV6-5; clone_size: -; d_call: TRBD1; j_call: TRBJ1-5; cdr3_nt: TGTGCCAGCAGGACAGGGGTTGGTCAGCCCCAGCATTTT; cdr3_aa: CASRTGVGQPQHF
v_call: TRBV4-1; clone_size: -; d_call: -; j_call: TRBJ2-7; cdr3_nt: TGCGCCAGCAGCCAAGCACTAAACAGGGGGGGCGAGCAGTACTTC; cdr3_aa: CASSQALNRGGEQYF
v_call: TRBV29-1; clone_size: -; d_call: -; j_call: TRBJ1-1; cdr3_nt: TGCAGCTCCCGGGAAGGGGTCGATGAAGCTTTCTTT; cdr3_aa: CSSREGVDEAFF
v_call: TRBV9; clone_size: once; d_call: -; j_call: TRBJ1-2; cdr3_nt: TGTGCCAGCAGCAATACAAGGGGGGACAACTGCTATGGCTACACCTTC; cdr3_aa: CASSNTRGDNCYGYTF
v_call: TRBV4-3; clone_size: -; d_call: -; j_call: TRBJ2-5; cdr3_nt: TGCGCCAGCAGCCAAGGTCAGGGGGGGGAGACCCAGTACTTC; cdr3_aa: CASSQGQGGETQYF
v_call: TRBV11-2; clone_size: -; d_call: -; j_call: TRBJ1-3; cdr3_nt: TGTGCCAGCAGCCTCTCATGGGACATCCTTGGAAACACCATATATTTT; cdr3_aa: CASSLSWDILGNTIYF
v_call: TRBV7-2; clone_size: -; d_call: -; j_call: TRBJ2-7; cdr3_nt: TGTGCCAGCAGCCCGCGACCGAGCTCCTACGAGCAGTACTTC; cdr3_aa: CASSPRPSSYEQYF
v_call: TRBV19; clone_size: -; d_call: -; j_call: TRBJ2-7; cdr3_nt: TGTGCCAGTAGTATCAGCCCCTACTACGAGCAGTACTTC; cdr3_aa: CASSISPYYEQYF